The entry below describes one T cell receptor (beta chain). The antigen is undetermined. This entry comes from a study of cytomegalovirus exposure and HLA in healthy donors. Study details: Earlier, 90 million to 140 million unique TCR beta sequences were recovered from 170 million or so T cells by an analysis.

Findings and limits, study-wide: There were around 160 TCR beta chains listed as cytomegalovirus-associated. Equally common other TCR beta chains were less clonally expanded than HLA-associated ones, a later analysis found. Among the most significant clusters, several appeared linked to common viral pathogens in a later analysis.

The PCR was carried out with 60 Vbeta primers and 13 Jbeta primers. Clones were read by immunoSEQ multiplex PCR, and TCRdb kept only the in-frame ones, dropping some. This sample has roughly 150,000 clones, with around 75% found just once. This CDR3 has 12 residues. The germline V and J ends were trimmed by 6 bases and 6 bases, with 14 bases remaining between them. Germline V gene data show CDR1 as SQVTM and CDR2 as ANQGSEA. The chain has TRBV29-1 and TRBJ1-2; possible D gene TRBD1, 6 bases. Sequencing was carried out using PBMCs. The sequence came from a man between 18 and 35 years old in good health and CMV-seropositive. The CDR3 here is CSVEQGSNGYTF. CDR3 sequence (DNA): TGCAGCGTGGAGCAGGGGAGCAATGGCTACACCTTC.